Listed below are T cell receptor beta chains from one sample, sequenced in a study of blood T cell repertoires in COVID-19. Profiling relied on immunoSEQ multiplex PCR, and the TCRdb table lists in-frame clones only, not all of them. This sample carries approximately 160,000 clones, around 80% of them seen once, and the ten largest clones take around 19%. Sequencing used peripheral blood. These receptor sequences come from a woman over 75 with acute or convalescent COVID-19. Both conserved end residues are part of each CDR3. A D gene is named only where the DNA matches it firmly. Only part of the rows carry a size: once, few, many, or a class if the clone is expanded.

abundance	j_gene	len	d_gene	v_gene	CDR3nt	CDR3aa
.	TRBJ1-1	16	.	TRBV18	TGTGCCAGCTCACGTGACAGTACCGGAAAGAACACTGAAGCTTTCTTT	CASSRDSTGKNTEAFF
.	TRBJ1-2	14	TRBD1	TRBV7-8	TGTGCCAGCAGCCCGGACAGGAACCTCTATGGCTACACCTTC	CASSPDRNLYGYTF
.	TRBJ1-4	14	.	TRBV4-1	TGCGCCAGCGGGGGGGGCACTCGGAACGAAAAACTGTTTTTT	CASGGGTRNEKLFF
.	TRBJ2-5	12	TRBD1	TRBV5-1	TGCGCCAGCAGCTGGGACAGGGATGACCAGTACTTC	CASSWDRDDQYF
once	TRBJ1-4	16	.	TRBV14	TGTGCCAGCAGCCAAGGACTACGTAGTGGAAATGAAAAACTGTTTTTT	CASSQGLRSGNEKLFF
.	TRBJ2-5	13	.	TRBV19	TGTGCCAGTAGTGGCAGGGCCAAAGAGACCCAGTACTTC	CASSGRAKETQYF
.	TRBJ2-1	11	.	TRBV10-3	TGTGCCATCGGGGCTAAAACTGAGCAGTTCTTC	CAIGAKTEQFF
.	TRBJ2-5	16	.	TRBV7-2	TGTGCCAGCAGCTTAGCCGAGACTCTCGGTCAAGAGACCCAGTACTTC	CASSLAETLGQETQYF
once	TRBJ2-7	14	TRBD1	TRBV5-1	TGCGCCAGCAGCCTTGAAGGGGGCAGCGACGAGCAGTACTTC	CASSLEGGSDEQYF
.	TRBJ2-2	16	TRBD2	TRBV6-5	TGTGCCAGCAGTTACGCGACTAGCGGGGGTACCGGGGAGCTGTTTTTT	CASSYATSGGTGELFF
.	TRBJ1-5	15	.	TRBV19	TGTGCCAGTACCATGGGTAGGGGCTCAGGGCAGCCCCAGCATTTT	CASTMGRGSGQPQHF
.	TRBJ2-5	17	TRBD2	TRBV18	TGTGCCAGCTCACCCCGGACTAGCGGGGGGGCCCTAGAGACCCAGTACTTC	CASSPRTSGGALETQYF
.	TRBJ2-1	14	TRBD1	TRBV4-2	TGTGCCAGCAGCCAATTATTCGAGGGGGCCGGGCAGTTCTTC	CASSQLFEGAGQFF